The 6 T cell receptor beta chains reported below all come from one sample, sequenced in a study of T-cell memory formation after mild COVID-19. TCRdb passed the 5' RACE reads through MiXCR, listing each CDR3 protein once. The table shows about 210,000 distinct CDR3 sequences, with about 10% occurring only once. Input material: PBMCs or a T cell subset sorted from them (not recorded which). Source of these receptors: a man between 18 and 29 years old who had mild COVID-19 (a few samples of this study predate the infection). Cell type and time point are not known.

Turning to this clonotype: One junction end does not reproduce the germline sequence, and a read error may be involved. CDR3 protein: CASSQDSAGGTDTQYF. The CDR3 nucleotides read TGCGCCAGCAGCCAAGATTCGGCAGGGGGCACAGATACGCAGTATTTT. The V call is TRBV4-2, the J call TRBJ2-3; possible D gene TRBD1, 6 bases. Germline loops: CDR1 LGHNA, CDR2 YNFKEQ. CDR3 length: 16 amino acids.

This clonotype was observed many times. This rearrangement joins TRBV10-3 to TRBJ2-1; D may be TRBD1 (6 bases). This CDR3 has 16 residues. Germline values: CDR1 ENHRY, CDR2 SYGVKD. Trimming removed 2 bases from V and 0 bases from J, with 11 bases in between. In nucleotides, the CDR3 is TGTGCCATCAGTGAGGGACAGACAAGCTCCTACAATGAGCAGTTCTTC. Translating gives CAISEGQTSSYNEQFF.

This clonotype was seen at least ten times. The CDR3 DNA reads as TGTGCCAGCTCACCACCGGGACTTTCGAGCTCCTACAATGAGCAGTTCTTC. It specifies CASSPPGLSSSYNEQFF. This chain joins TRBV18 and TRBJ2-1, with D perhaps TRBD2 (6 bases). The CDR3 loop spans 17 amino acids. The germline CDR1 and CDR2 sequences are KGHSH and LQKENI. Trimming shortened V by 0 bases and J by 0 bases, and 12 bases separated the two germline ends.

This rearrangement joins TRBV20-1 to TRBJ1-4; TRBD1 aligns across 9 bases. Germline trimming cut 0 bases from V and 5 bases from J; bases unmatched to any gene: 4. This CDR3 is 15 amino acids long. Germline values: CDR1 DFQATT, CDR2 SNEGSKA (reference sequence). The CDR3 loop is CSARDEGQGNEKLFF. Written as DNA, the CDR3 is TGCAGTGCTAGAGATGAAGGACAGGGGAATGAAAAACTGTTTTTT.

J is TRBJ2-1 and V is TRBV2; D possibly corresponds to TRBD2 (5 bases). V was cut by 7 bases and J by 10 bases, with 11 bases left in between. The CDR3 sequence is 11 residues long. The germline V gene has CDR1 SNHLY and CDR2 FYNNEI. Written as DNA, the CDR3 is TGTGCCAGCAACGGAGGTGTCGAGCAGTTCTTC. Translated: CASNGGVEQFF.

About this clonotype itself: One end of the junction does not line up with germline, which may come from a read error. This rearrangement joins TRBV12-3 or TRBV12-4 to TRBJ2-2, with D maybe TRBD2 (5 bases). CDR3 length: 13 residues. The CDR3 spells CASSRVRAGELIF. Here the CDR3 DNA reads TGTGCCAGCAGTCGGGTACGGGCCGGGGAGCTGATTTTT.